This T cell receptor (beta chain) is drawn from a study of T cells in Graves' hyperthyroidism and ophthalmopathy. Overall study findings and caveats: Most thyroid-expanded clonotypes above 0.001 were also found in blood.

Looked up from germline, CDR1 is LNHDA and CDR2 is SQIVND (reference sequence). The CDR3 runs 11 residues. V was pared by 10 bases and J by 7 bases, with 13 bases between. As to this clonotype: Its antigen is not identified.

Amplification targeted TCR beta CDR3 regions from RNA transcripts. First-round RT-PCR of the TCR CDR3 relied on the HTBI primer set. TCRdb re-called the multiplex PCR reads with MiXCR, one entry per CDR3 protein. The sample gives roughly 840,000 distinct CDR3 sequences, 38% of which show up once; over 8% is in the top ten. This TCR was sampled from a man younger than 30 with Graves' hyperthyroidism. The J gene is TRBJ1-2, the V gene TRBV19, with D unclear. Specimen: blood. CDR3 region: CATTGFSGYTF. In nucleotides, the CDR3 is TGTGCCACCACGGGTTTCTCTGGCTACACCTTC.